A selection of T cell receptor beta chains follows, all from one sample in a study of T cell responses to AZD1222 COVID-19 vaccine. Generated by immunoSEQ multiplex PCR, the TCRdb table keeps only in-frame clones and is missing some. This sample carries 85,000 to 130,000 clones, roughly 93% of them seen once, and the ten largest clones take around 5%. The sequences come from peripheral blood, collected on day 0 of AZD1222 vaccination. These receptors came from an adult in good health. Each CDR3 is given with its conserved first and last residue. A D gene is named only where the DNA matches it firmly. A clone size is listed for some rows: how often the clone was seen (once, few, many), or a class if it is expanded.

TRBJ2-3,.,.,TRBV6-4,TGTGCCAGCAGTACTAGTTCCTACACAGATACGCAGTATTTT,CASSTSSYTDTQYF
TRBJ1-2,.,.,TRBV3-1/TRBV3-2,TGTGCCAGCAGCCAACTCGATGGAGGCTACACCTTC,CASSQLDGGYTF
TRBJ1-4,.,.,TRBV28,TGTGCCAGCAGTTTTCTGTCTGCCGGATCAACTAATGAAAAACTGTTTTTT,CASSFLSAGSTNEKLFF
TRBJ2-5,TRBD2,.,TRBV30,TGTGCCTGGAGTGAAATGGGACTAGCGGGAAAAGAGACCCAGTACTTC,CAWSEMGLAGKETQYF
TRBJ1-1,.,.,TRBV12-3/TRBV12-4,TGTGCCAGCTCCCCGGGGACTGAAGCTTTCTTT,CASSPGTEAFF
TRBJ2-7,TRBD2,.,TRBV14,TGTGCCAGCAGCCAAGAGCTCCCGGGACTAGCGGGAGACTCGAGCGAGCAGTACTTC,CASSQELPGLAGDSSEQYF
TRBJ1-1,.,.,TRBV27,TGTGCCAGCAGTGAGGGAAACACTGAAGCTTTCTTT,CASSEGNTEAFF
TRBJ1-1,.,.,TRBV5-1,TGCGCCAGCAGCCCCGGACACAGCGGTTCCAACACTGAAGCTTTCTTT,CASSPGHSGSNTEAFF
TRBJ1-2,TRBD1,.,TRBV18,TGTGCCAGCTCGGGACAGGGCGTTGAAGGACCCTATGGCTACACCTTC,CASSGQGVEGPYGYTF
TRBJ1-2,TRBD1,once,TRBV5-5,TGTGCCAGCTTCAGGACAGGGTTGGCCTATGGCTACACCTTC,CASFRTGLAYGYTF
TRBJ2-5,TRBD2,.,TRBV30,TGTGCCTCTACTAGGAAGCGGGAACCAGAGACCCAGTACTTC,CASTRKREPETQYF
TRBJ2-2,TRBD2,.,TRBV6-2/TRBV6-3,TGTGCCAGCAGCACCAGTCGGACGGGACTAGCGGGACCCGGGGAGCTGTTTTTT,CASSTSRTGLAGPGELFF
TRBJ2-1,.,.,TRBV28,TGTGCCAGCCCCTACAATGAGCAGTTCTTC,CASPYNEQFF
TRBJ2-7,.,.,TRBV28,TGTGCCAGCAGTAGCTACCGACAGGCCCTGAGCTCCTACGAGCAGTACTTC,CASSSYRQALSSYEQYF
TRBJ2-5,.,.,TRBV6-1,TGTGCCAGCAGTGAAGAGGCGGGGACACAAGAGACCCAGTACTTC,CASSEEAGTQETQYF
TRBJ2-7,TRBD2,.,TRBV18,TGTGCCAGCTCAGGTACTAGCGGGAGAAGTGAGCAGTACTTC,CASSGTSGRSEQYF
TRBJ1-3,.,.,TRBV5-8,TGTGCCAGCAGCTTGACTCTCCTCTCTGGAAACACCATATATTTT,CASSLTLLSGNTIYF
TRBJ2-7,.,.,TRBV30,TGTGCCTGGGCCAAGGTGAGCTACGAGCAGTACTTC,CAWAKVSYEQYF
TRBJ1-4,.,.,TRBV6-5,TGTGCCAGCAGGTCCGGGGGGACTAATGAAAAACTGTTTTTT,CASRSGGTNEKLFF
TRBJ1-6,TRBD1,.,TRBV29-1,TGCAGCGGGCATTGGACAGGCGGTTCACCCCTCCACTTT,CSGHWTGGSPLHF
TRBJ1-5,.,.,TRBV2,TGTGCCAGCAGTGAAATCGACAGGATTAATCAGCCCCAGCATTTT,CASSEIDRINQPQHF
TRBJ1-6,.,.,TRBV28,TGTGCCAGCAGTTTATGGGAGGGGTCACCCCTCCACTTT,CASSLWEGSPLHF
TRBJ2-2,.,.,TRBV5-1,TGCGCCAGCAATAGCGGGAACACCGGGGAGCTGTTTTTT,CASNSGNTGELFF
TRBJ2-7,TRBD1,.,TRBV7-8,TGTGCCAGCAGCTCCCGGGACAGTGCCTACGAGCAGTACTTC,CASSSRDSAYEQYF
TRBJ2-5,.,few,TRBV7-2,TGTGCCAGCAGCTTAGTGGGTTCCAAGACCCAGTACTTC,CASSLVGSKTQYF
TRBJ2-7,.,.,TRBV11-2,TGTGCCAGCATCTCAACTCCGAGCTCCTACGAGCAGTACTTC,CASISTPSSYEQYF
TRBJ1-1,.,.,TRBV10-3,TGTGCCATCAGTGAGGGGGGGGGCCTGAACACTGAAGCTTTCTTT,CAISEGGGLNTEAFF
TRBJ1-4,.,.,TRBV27,TGTGCCAGCAGCCCTACTCATCCTAGGGAAAAACTGTTTTTT,CASSPTHPREKLFF
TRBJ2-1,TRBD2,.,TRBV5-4,TGTGCCAGCAGGCCGGGACTAGTGGGTTCCGAGGCCTACAATTATGAGCAGTTCTTC,CASRPGLVGSEAYNYEQFF
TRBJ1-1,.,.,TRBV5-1,TGCGCCAGCAGCTTAGCGGGGAACACTGAAGCTTTCTTT,CASSLAGNTEAFF
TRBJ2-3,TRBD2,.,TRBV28,TGTGCCAGCAGGAGAACCGGGACTACGCTCACAGATACGCAGTATTTT,CASRRTGTTLTDTQYF
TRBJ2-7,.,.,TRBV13,TGTGCCAGCAGCTTTCTCAGGGTCAACGAGCAGTACTTC,CASSFLRVNEQYF
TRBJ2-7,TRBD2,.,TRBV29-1,TGCAGCGTTGAACCTATCCATTGCAAACTAGCGGGAGAGGAGGACGAGCAGTACTTC,CSVEPIHCKLAGEEDEQYF
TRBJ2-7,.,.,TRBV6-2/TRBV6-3,TGTGCCAGCAGTTACGAGAGACCCTACGAGCAGTACTTC,CASSYERPYEQYF
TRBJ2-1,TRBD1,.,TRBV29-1,TGCAGCGTTGCCCCCCGACTCCAGGGGGAATCGTTCTTC,CSVAPRLQGESFF
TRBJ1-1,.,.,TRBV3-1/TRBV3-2,TGTGCCAGCAGCCAAGACGGTTGGCAGGGTCGGCAAGGAGCTTTCTTT,CASSQDGWQGRQGAFF
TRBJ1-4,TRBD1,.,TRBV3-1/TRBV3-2,TGTGCCACAGGGGGCGCAACTAATGAAAAACTGTTTTTT,CATGGATNEKLFF
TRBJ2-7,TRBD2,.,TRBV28,TGTGCCAGCAGTTCGAGACTAGCGGGTCTTCTAAGGGAGCAGTACTTC,CASSSRLAGLLREQYF
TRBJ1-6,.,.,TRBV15,TGTGCCACCAGCAGCGGTTACTATAATTCACCCCTCCACTTT,CATSSGYYNSPLHF
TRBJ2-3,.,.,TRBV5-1,TGCGCCAGCAGCTTGGGGCAGCTCACAGATACGCAGTATTTT,CASSLGQLTDTQYF